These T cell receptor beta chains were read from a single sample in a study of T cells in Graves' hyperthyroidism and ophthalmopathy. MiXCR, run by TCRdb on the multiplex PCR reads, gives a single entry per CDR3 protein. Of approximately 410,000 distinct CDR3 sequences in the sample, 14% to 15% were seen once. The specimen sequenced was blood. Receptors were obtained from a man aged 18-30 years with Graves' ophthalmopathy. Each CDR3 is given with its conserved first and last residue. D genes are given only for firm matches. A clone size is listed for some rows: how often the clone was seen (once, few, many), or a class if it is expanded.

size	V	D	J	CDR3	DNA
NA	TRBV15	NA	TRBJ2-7	CATSSEGGYSYEQYF	TGTGCCACCTCTTCGGAGGGAGGTTACTCCTACGAGCAGTACTTC
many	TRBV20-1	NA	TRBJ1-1	CSARDSGGSGTEAFF	TGCAGTGCTAGAGATTCGGGTGGTAGCGGCACTGAAGCTTTCTTT
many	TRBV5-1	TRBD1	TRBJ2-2	CASSWGTGATTGELFF	TGCGCCAGCAGCTGGGGGACAGGGGCGACCACCGGGGAGCTGTTTTTT
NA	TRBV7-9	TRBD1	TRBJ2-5	CASSLWTGHKQETQYF	TGTGCCAGCAGCCTATGGACAGGTCATAAACAAGAGACCCAGTACTTC
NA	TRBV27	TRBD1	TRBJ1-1	CASSLSGQSMNTEAFF	TGTGCCAGCAGTTTATCGGGACAGAGCATGAACACTGAAGCTTTCTTT
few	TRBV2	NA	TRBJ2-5	CAGFPGREGTQYF	TGTGCCGGGTTTCCGGGACGAGAGGGGACCCAGTACTTC
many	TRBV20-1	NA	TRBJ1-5	CSASGGIRNQPQHF	TGCAGTGCTAGTGGTGGGATTAGGAATCAGCCCCAGCATTTT
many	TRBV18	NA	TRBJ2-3	CASSPPWDHTDTQYF	TGTGCCAGCTCACCACCGTGGGACCACACAGATACGCAGTATTTT
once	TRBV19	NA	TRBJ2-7	CASSIQIQGAYEQCF	TGTGCCAGTAGTATTCAAATACAGGGAGCCTACGAGCAGTGCTTC
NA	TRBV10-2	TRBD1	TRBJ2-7	CASSQGQSIYEQYF	TGCGCCAGCAGCCAGGGACAGTCCATATACGAGCAGTACTTC
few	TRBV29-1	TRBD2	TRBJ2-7	CSVGGNRPSYEQYF	TGCAGCGTGGGGGGGAATCGTCCATCCTACGAGCAGTACTTC
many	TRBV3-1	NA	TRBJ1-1	CASSHYMEITEAFF	TGTGCCAGCAGCCATTATATGGAGATCACTGAAGCTTTCTTT
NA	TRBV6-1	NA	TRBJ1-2	CASSFPGQENYGYTF	TGTGCCAGCAGTTTCCCGGGACAAGAAAACTATGGCTACACCTTC
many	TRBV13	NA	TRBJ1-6	CASSLRRGTDSPLHF	TGTGCCAGCAGCTTACGGCGGGGGACTGATTCACCCCTCCACTTT
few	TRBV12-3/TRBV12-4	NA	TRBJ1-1	CASSSGALTEAFF	TGTGCCAGCAGTTCCGGCGCGCTGACTGAAGCTTTCTTT
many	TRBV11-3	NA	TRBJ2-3	CASSLARGTPSTDTQYF	TGTGCCAGCAGCTTAGCTCGGGGTACACCTAGCACAGATACGCAGTATTTT
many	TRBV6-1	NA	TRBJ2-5	CASLKRAEQETQYF	TGTGCCAGCCTCAAGAGAGCAGAACAAGAGACCCAGTACTTC
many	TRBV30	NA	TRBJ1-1	CAWTREYGAFF	TGTGCCTGGACCCGGGAATATGGGGCTTTCTTT
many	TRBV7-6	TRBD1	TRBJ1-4	CASSFGPGTGIEKLFF	TGTGCCAGCAGCTTTGGTCCCGGGACAGGGATTGAAAAACTGTTTTTT
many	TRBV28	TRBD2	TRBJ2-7	CASSTPGGSSYEQYF	TGTGCCAGCAGCACCCCCGGCGGGAGCTCCTACGAGCAGTACTTC
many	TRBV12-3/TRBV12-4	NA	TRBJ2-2	CASSLIGSSTGELFF	TGTGCCAGCAGTTTGATCGGCTCGAGCACCGGGGAGCTGTTTTTT
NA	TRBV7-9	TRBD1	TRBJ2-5	CASGTVQETQYF	TGTGCCAGCGGGACAGTTCAAGAGACCCAGTACTTC
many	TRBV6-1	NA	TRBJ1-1	CASSVQVMETEAFF	TGTGCCAGCAGTGTACAGGTGATGGAGACTGAAGCTTTCTTT
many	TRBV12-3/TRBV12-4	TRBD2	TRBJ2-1	CASSPPTSGRYVGYNEQFF	TGTGCCAGCAGCCCGCCGACTAGCGGGAGATATGTGGGCTACAATGAGCAGTTCTTC
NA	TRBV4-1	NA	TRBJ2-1	CASSQVAGRGPNEQFF	TGCGCCAGCAGCCAAGTCGCGGGCCGGGGCCCCAATGAGCAGTTCTTC
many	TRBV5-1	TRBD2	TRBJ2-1	CASSLGLAGALYNEQFF	TGCGCCAGCAGCTTGGGGTTAGCGGGGGCCTTATACAATGAGCAGTTCTTC
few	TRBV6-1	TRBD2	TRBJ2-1	CASSRGDSSGRANEQFF	TGTGCCAGCAGTCGGGGGGATTCTAGCGGGAGGGCTAATGAGCAGTTCTTC
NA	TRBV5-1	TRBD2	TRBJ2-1	CASSLGGLAGGVEQFF	TGCGCCAGCAGCTTAGGGGGACTAGCGGGAGGGGTTGAGCAGTTCTTC
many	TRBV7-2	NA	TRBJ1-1	CASSLGSEFTEAFF	TGTGCCAGCAGCTTGGGTTCCGAGTTTACTGAAGCTTTCTTT
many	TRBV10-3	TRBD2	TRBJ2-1	CAITGTSLYNEQFF	TGTGCCATTACCGGGACTAGCTTATACAATGAGCAGTTCTTC
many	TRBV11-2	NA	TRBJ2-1	CASSLEGRSYNEQFF	TGTGCCAGCAGCTTGGAAGGTCGTTCCTACAATGAGCAGTTCTTC
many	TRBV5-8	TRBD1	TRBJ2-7	CASSKLTGAYEQYF	TGTGCCAGCAGCAAACTGACAGGGGCCTACGAGCAGTACTTC
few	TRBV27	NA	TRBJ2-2	CASSLNRNTGELFF	TGTGCCAGCAGTTTAAACAGGAACACCGGGGAGCTGTTTTTT
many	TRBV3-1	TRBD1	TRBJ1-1	CASSQLRGTAQAFF	TGTGCCAGCAGCCAACTCAGGGGGACAGCGCAAGCTTTCTTT
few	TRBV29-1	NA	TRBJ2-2	CSVEVGETTPGELFF	TGCAGCGTTGAAGTGGGGGAGACTACCCCCGGGGAGCTGTTTTTT
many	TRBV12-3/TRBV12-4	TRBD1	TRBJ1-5	CASRNGQGGQPQHF	TGTGCCAGCAGAAATGGACAGGGCGGTCAGCCCCAGCATTTT
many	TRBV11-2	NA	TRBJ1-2	CASSLVGEAPYTF	TGTGCCAGCAGCTTAGTGGGGGAGGCTCCCTACACCTTC
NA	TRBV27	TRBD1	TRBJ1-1	CASAPWGDSEAFF	TGTGCCAGCGCCCCCTGGGGGGACAGTGAAGCTTTCTTT
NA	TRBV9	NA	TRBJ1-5	CASGGGGGNQPQHF	TGTGCCAGCGGGGGGGGGGGGGGCAATCAGCCCCAGCATTTT
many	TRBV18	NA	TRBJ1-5	CASSPLPDQPQHF	TGTGCCAGCTCACCACTGCCTGATCAGCCCCAGCATTTT
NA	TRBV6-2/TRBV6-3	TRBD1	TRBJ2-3	CASTRTGHADTQYF	TGTGCCAGCACCAGGACAGGGCACGCAGATACGCAGTATTTT